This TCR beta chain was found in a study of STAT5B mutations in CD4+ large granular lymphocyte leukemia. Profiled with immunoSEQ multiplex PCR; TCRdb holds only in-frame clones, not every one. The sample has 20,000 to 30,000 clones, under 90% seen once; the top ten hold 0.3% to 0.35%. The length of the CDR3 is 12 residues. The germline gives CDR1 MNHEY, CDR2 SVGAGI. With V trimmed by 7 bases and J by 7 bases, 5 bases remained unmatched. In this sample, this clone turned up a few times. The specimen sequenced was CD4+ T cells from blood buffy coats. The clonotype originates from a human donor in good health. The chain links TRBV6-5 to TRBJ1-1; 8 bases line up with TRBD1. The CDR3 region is CASTRTGSEAFF. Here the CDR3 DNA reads TGTGCCAGCACCCGGACAGGGAGTGAAGCTTTCTTT.